The present T cell receptor (beta chain) was sequenced within a study of control samples from healthy donors and cancer patients. The trim removed 9 bases at V and 2 bases at J, leaving 4 bases unmatched. Germline lookup yields CDR1 LNHDA and CDR2 SQIVND (reference sequence). CDR3 length equals 13 residues. Assay: immunoSEQ multiplex PCR; the TCRdb copy retains only in-frame clones and omits some. The sample includes about 110,000 clones, just over 90% of them seen just once. Sequencing was carried out using blood. This rearrangement joins TRBV19 to TRBJ1-3, with 7 nucleotides matching TRBD1. The TCR sequence derives from a human donor in good health. The donor label of this sample is uncertain. The CDR3 region is CASLDRAGNTIYF. DNA for the CDR3: TGTGCCAGCTTAGACAGGGCTGGAAACACCATATATTTT. Looking up the rest from reference TRBV19 and TRBJ1-3 gives the full variable domain: DGGITQSPKYLFRKEGQNVTLSCEQNLNHDAMYWYRQDPGQGLRLIYYSQIVNDFQKGDIAEGYSVSREKKESFPLTVTSAQKNPTAFYLCASLDRAGNTIYFGEGSWLTVV.